This TCR beta chain was obtained from a study of cytomegalovirus exposure and HLA in healthy donors. Turning to the study itself: Some 80 million unique TCRs from HLA-typed donors were held in an early data release.

Broader study findings: TRBV6-2, TRBV6-3 and some other V segments were unresolvable in 87-base-pair reads.

The V end lost 4 bases, the J end lost 4 bases, and 7 bases lay between the germline ends. The CDR3 has 12 residues. The germline V gene encodes CDR1 MNHEY and CDR2 SMNVEV (reference sequence). In the case of this clone: Antigen specificity is unknown.

Primers included in the PCR were 60 Vbeta and 13 Jbeta primers. Sequencing was performed with immunoSEQ multiplex PCR; in TCRdb, only in-frame clones are kept and a portion is missing. The sample has 150,000 to 200,000 clones, approximately 71% seen once. The chain links TRBV27 to TRBJ1-2; no definite D call. The sequenced sample was PBMCs. This receptor was identified in a man aged 18 to 29 in good health and CMV-seropositive. The CDR3 DNA is TGTGCCAGCAGTTCCCAGTTCTATGGCTACACCTTC. The encoded protein is CASSSQFYGYTF.